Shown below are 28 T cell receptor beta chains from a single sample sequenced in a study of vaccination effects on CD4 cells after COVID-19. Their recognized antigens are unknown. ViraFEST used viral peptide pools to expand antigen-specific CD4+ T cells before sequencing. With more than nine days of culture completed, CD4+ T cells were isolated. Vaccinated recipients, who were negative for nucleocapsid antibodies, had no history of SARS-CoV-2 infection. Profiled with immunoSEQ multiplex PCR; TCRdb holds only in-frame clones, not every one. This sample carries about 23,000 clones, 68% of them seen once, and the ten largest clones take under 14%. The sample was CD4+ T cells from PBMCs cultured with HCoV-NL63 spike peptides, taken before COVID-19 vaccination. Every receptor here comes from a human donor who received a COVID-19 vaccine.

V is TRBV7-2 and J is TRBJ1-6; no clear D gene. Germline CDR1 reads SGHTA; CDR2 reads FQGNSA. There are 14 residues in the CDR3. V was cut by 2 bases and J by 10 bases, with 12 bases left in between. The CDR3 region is CASSLQSRISPLHF. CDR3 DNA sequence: TGTGCCAGCAGCTTACAAAGTCGGATCTCACCCCTCCACTTT. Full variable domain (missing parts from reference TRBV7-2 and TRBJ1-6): GAGVSQSPSNKVTEKGKDVELRCDPISGHTALYWYRQSLGQGLEFLIYFQGNSAPDKSGLPSDRFSAERTGGSVSTLTIQRTQQEDSAVYLCASSLQSRISPLHFGNGTRLTVT.

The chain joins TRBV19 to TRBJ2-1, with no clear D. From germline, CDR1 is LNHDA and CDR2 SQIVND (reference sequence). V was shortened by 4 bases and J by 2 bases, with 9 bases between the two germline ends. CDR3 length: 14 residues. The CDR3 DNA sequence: TGTGCCAGTAGTAGCGATAGGACCTACAATGAGCAGTTCTTC. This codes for CASSSDRTYNEQFF.

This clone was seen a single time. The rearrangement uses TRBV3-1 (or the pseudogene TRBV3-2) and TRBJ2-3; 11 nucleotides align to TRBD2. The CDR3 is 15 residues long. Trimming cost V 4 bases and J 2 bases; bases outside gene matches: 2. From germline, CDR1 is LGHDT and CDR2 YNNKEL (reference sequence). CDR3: CASSLTSGDTDTQYF. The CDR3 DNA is TGTGCCAGCAGCCTGACTAGCGGGGACACAGATACGCAGTATTTT.

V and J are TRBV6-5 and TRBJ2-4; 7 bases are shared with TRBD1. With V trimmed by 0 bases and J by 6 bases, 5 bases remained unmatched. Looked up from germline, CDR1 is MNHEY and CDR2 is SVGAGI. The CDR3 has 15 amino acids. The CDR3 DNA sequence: TGTGCCAGCAGTTACTCCGGGACAGAGGGAAACATTCAGTACTTC. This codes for CASSYSGTEGNIQYF.

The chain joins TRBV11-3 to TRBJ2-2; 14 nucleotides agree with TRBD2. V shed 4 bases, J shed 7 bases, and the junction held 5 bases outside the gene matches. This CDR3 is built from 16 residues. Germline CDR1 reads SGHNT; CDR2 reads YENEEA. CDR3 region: CASSSGLAGVNGELFF. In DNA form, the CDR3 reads TGTGCCAGCAGCTCGGGACTAGCGGGAGTTAACGGGGAGCTGTTTTTT.

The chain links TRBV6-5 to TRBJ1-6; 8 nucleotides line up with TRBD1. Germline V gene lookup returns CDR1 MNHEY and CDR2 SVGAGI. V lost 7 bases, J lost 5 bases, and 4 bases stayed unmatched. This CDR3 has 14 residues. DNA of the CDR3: TGTGCCAGCAATCTACAGGGGGATAATTCACCCCTCCACTTT. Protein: CASNLQGDNSPLHF.

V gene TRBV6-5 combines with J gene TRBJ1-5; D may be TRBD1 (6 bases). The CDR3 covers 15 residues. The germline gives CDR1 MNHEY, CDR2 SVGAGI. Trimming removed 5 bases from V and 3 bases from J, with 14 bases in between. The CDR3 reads CASSQTGFDNQPQHF. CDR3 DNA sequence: TGTGCCAGCAGTCAAACAGGGTTCGACAATCAGCCCCAGCATTTT.

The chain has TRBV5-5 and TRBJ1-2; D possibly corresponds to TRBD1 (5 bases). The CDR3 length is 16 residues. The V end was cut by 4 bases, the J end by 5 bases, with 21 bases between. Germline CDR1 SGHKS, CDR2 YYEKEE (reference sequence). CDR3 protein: CASSDPGTEDIYGYTF. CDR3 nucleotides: TGTGCCAGCAGCGACCCGGGGACCGAAGATATTTATGGCTACACCTTC.

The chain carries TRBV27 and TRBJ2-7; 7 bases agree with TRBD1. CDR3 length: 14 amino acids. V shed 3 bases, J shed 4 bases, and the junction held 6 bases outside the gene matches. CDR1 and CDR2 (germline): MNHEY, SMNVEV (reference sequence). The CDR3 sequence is CASSFRTGEYEQYF. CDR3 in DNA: TGTGCCAGCAGTTTCCGGACAGGAGAATACGAGCAGTACTTC.

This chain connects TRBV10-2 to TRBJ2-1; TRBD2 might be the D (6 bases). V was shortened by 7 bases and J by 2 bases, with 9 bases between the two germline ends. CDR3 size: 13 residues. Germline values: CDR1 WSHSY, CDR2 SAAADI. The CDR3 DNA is TGCGCCAGCATGCGCGGGGCCTACAATGAGCAGTTCTTC. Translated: CASMRGAYNEQFF.

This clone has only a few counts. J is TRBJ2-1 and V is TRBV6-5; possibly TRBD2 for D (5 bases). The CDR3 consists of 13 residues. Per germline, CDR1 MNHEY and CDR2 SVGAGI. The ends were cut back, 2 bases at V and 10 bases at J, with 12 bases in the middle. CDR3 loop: CASSYASSTEQFF. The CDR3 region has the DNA TGTGCCAGCAGTTACGCTAGCTCTACCGAGCAGTTCTTC.

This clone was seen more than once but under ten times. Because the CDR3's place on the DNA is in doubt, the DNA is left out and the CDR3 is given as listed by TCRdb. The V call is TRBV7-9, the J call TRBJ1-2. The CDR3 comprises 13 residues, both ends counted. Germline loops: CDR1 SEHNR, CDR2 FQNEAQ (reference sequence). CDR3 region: CASSYFGAYGYTF.

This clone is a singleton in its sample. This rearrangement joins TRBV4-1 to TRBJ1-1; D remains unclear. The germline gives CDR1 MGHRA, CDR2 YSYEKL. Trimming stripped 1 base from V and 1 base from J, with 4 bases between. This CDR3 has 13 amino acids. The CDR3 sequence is CASSQVGNTEAFF. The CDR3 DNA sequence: TGCGCCAGCAGCCAAGTGGGGAACACTGAAGCTTTCTTT.

CDR3: CASSLALGADGYTF. CDR3 DNA sequence: TGCGCCAGCAGCTTGGCCCTGGGGGCGGATGGCTACACCTTC. The V call is TRBV5-1, the J call TRBJ1-2, with TRBD1 as a possible D gene (6 bases). Germline V CDR1 and CDR2: SGHRS, YFSETQ. The CDR3 spans 14 residues. V lost 0 bases and J 6 bases, leaving 12 bases between the germline ends.

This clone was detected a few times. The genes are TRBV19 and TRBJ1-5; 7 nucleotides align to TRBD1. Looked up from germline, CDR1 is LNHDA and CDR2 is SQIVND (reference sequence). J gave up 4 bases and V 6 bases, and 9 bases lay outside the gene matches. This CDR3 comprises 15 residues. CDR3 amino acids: CASRRDRIQNQPQHF. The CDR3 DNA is TGTGCCAGTAGACGGGACAGAATACAAAATCAGCCCCAGCATTTT.

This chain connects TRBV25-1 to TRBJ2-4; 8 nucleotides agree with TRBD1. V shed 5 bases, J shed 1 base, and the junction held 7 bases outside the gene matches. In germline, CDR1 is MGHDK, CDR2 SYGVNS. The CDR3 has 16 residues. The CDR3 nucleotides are TGTGCCAGCAGTTCAACTCGACAGGGGGCCAAAAACATTCAGTACTTC. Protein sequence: CASSSTRQGAKNIQYF.

The CDR3 DNA reads as TGTGCCAGCAGCCAAGGGGACCTCCCGATTAATGGCTACACCTTC. This sequence encodes CASSQGDLPINGYTF. This sequence joins TRBV3-1 (or the pseudogene TRBV3-2) and TRBJ1-2; a possible D gene is TRBD1 (5 bases). The germline V and J ends were trimmed by 1 base and 6 bases, with 15 bases remaining between them. Germline CDR1 is LGHDT and CDR2 is YNNKEL (reference sequence). The CDR3 is 15 residues long.

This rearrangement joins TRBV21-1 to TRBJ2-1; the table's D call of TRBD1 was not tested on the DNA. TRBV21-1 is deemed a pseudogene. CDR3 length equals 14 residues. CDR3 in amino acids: CAPFEQTSYNEQFF. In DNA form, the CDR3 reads TGTGCTCCTTTTGAACAGACCTCCTACAATGAGCAGTTCTTC.

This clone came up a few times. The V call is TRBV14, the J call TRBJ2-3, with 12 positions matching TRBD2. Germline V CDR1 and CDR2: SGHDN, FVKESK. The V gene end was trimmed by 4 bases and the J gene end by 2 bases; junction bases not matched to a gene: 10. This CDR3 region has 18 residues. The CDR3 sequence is CASSLRTSGIKITDTQYF. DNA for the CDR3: TGTGCCAGCAGCCTTCGGACTAGCGGGATTAAAATCACAGATACGCAGTATTTT. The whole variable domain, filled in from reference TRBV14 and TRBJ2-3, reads EAGVTQFPSHSVIEKGQTVTLRCDPISGHDNLYWYRRVMGKEIKFLLHFVKESKQDESGMPNNRFLAERTGGTYSTLKVQPAELEDSGVYFCASSLRTSGIKITDTQYFGPGTRLTVL.

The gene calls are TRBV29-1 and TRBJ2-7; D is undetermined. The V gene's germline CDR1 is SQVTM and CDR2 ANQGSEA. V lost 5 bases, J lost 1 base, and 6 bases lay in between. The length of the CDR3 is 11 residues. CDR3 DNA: TGCAGCGTTACTGGGTCCTACGAGCAGTACTTC. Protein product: CSVTGSYEQYF.

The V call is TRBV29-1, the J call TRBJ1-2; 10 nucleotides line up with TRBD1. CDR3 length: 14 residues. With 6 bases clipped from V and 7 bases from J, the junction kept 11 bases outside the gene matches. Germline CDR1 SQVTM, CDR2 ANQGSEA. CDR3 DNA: TGCAGCGTGGGAGGGACAGGGGAATCGGGTGGCTACACCTTC. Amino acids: CSVGGTGESGGYTF.

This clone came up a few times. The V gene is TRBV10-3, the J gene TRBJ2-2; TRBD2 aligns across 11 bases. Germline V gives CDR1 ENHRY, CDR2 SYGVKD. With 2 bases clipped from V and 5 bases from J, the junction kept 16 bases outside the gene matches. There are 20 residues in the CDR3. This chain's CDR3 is CAISEPPATSGSYHTGELFF. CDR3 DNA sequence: TGTGCCATCAGTGAGCCCCCCGCCACTAGCGGGAGTTACCATACCGGGGAGCTGTTTTTT.

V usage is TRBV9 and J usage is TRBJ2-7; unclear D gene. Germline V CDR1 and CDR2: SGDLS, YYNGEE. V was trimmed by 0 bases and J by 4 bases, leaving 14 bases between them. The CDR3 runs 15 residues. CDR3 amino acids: CASSVGWSSEYEQYF. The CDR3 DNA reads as TGTGCCAGCAGCGTAGGGTGGTCGAGTGAGTACGAGCAGTACTTC. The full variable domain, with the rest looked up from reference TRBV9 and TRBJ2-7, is DSGVTQTPKHLITATGQRVTLRCSPRSGDLSVYWYQQSLDQGLQFLIQYYNGEERAKGNILERFSAQQFPDLHSELNLSSLELGDSALYFCASSVGWSSEYEQYFGPGTRLTVT.

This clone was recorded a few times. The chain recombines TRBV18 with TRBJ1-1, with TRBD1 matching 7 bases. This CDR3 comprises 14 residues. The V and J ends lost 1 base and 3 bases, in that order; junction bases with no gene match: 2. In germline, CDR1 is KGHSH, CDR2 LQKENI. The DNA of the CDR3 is TGTGCCAGCTCACCACAGGGGGCTTACACTGAAGCTTTCTTT. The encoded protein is CASSPQGAYTEAFF. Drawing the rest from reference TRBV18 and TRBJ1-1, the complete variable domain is NAGVMQNPRHLVRRRGQEARLRCSPMKGHSHVYWYRQLPEEGLKFMVYLQKENIIDESGMPKERFSAEFPKEGPSILRIQQVVRGDSAAYFCASSPQGAYTEAFFGQGTRLTVV.

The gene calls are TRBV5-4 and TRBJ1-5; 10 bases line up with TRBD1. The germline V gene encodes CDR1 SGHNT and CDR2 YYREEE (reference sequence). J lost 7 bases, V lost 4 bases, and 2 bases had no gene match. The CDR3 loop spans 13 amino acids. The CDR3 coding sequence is TGTGCCAGCAGCGGGGACAGGGGACAGCCCCAGCATTTT. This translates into CASSGDRGQPQHF.

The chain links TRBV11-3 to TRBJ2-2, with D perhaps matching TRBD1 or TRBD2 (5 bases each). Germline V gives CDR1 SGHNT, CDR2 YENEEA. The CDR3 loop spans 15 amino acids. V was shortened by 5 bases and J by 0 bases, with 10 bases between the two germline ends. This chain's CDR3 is CASSPGGANTGELFF. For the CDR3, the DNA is TGTGCCAGCAGCCCTGGGGGTGCGAACACCGGGGAGCTGTTTTTT.

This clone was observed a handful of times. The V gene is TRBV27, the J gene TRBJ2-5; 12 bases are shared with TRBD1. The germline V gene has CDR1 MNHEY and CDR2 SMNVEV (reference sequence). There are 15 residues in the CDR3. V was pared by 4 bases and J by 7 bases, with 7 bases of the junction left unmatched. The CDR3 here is CASSSGTGGFRTQYF. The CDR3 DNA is TGTGCCAGCAGTTCGGGGACAGGGGGCTTCAGGACCCAGTACTTC.

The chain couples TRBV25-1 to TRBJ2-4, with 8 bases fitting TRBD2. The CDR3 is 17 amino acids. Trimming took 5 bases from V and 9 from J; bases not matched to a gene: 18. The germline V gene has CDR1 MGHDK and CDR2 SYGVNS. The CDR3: CASSPRTSSGVWGIQYF. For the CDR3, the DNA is TGTGCCAGCAGTCCACGGACTAGCTCGGGGGTTTGGGGCATTCAGTACTTC.